These 6 T cell receptor beta chains were all obtained from the same sample, sequenced in a study of vaccination and CD4 T cells after COVID-19 (dated by TCRdb to about 2022). Antigens for these TCRs are unknown. Library preparation used PCR. The listed sequencing device is Illumina iSeq 100. DNA from cultured CD4+ T cells underwent TCR sequencing with the Oncomine TCR Beta short-read assay at the Johns Hopkins FTIC core. Using fastp trimming at Q25 and MiXCR clonotype assembly, TCRdb reanalyzed the public sequencing data and kept in-frame beta chains. Rows are unified per CDR3 protein, each entry keeping the most common DNA and genes. The sample table holds around 20,000 distinct CDR3 sequences, of which 45% to 60% were seen once. 9% to 10% of the sample is taken by the ten largest. The treatment or condition label of this sample denotes: roughly 10-day PBMC culture with coronavirus spike peptide pools or control peptides (ViraFEST assay).

Sequencing used CD4+ T cells from blood, cultured in vitro, obtained after SARS-CoV-2 vaccination. Every receptor here comes from a human donor who had recovered from COVID-19.

Notes on this clonotype: A junction boundary mismatches the germline segment, possibly from a read error. The chain uses TRBV19 and TRBJ1-5, with 9 nucleotides matching TRBD1. Germline lookup yields CDR1 LNHDA and CDR2 SQIVND (reference sequence). The CDR3 loop spans 15 amino acids. As DNA, the CDR3 is TGTGCCAGTAGTTTAGACAGGGGGGGCAATCAGCCCCAGCATTTT. Translating gives CASSLDRGGNQPQHF.

This chain connects TRBV6-4 to TRBJ2-5; TRBD1 matches 7 bases. Germline V gene lookup returns CDR1 MRHNA and CDR2 SNTAGT. The CDR3 consists of 13 residues. Unmatched junction bases numbered 5, after V lost 5 bases and J lost 5 bases. The CDR3 here is CASSSDREETQYF. The CDR3 DNA follows: TGTGCCAGCAGTTCAGACAGGGAGGAGACCCAGTACTTC.

The chain uses TRBV11-1 and TRBJ2-7; D is possibly TRBD1 or TRBD2 (5 bases each). There are 15 residues in the CDR3. The germline V gene encodes CDR1 SGHAT and CDR2 FQDESV (reference sequence). Trimming took off 5 bases at V and 2 bases at J, with 16 bases between the two ends. The CDR3 here is CASSPTGTVTYEQYF. The CDR3 coding sequence is TGTGCCAGCAGCCCTACCGGGACGGTGACCTACGAGCAGTACTTC. The full variable domain, rest sourced from reference TRBV11-1 and TRBJ2-7, is EAEVAQSPRYKITEKSQAVAFWCDPISGHATLYWYRQILGQGPELLVQFQDESVVDDSQLPKDRFSAERLKGVDSTLKIQPAELGDSAMYLCASSPTGTVTYEQYFGPGTRLTVT.

This CDR3 reads CASSLGRAGEQYF. CDR3 sequence (DNA): TGTGCCAGCAGCTTAGGGAGGGCTGGAGAGCAGTACTTC. The rearrangement links TRBV11-2 to TRBJ2-7, with D possibly matching TRBD2 (6 bases). V lost 1 base and J 7 bases, leaving 11 bases between the germline ends. CDR3 size: 13 residues. Per germline, CDR1 SGHAT and CDR2 FQNNGV. Supplemented by reference TRBV11-2 and TRBJ2-7, the full variable domain reads EAGVAQSPRYKIIEKRQSVAFWCNPISGHATLYWYQQILGQGPKLLIQFQNNGVVDDSQLPKDRFSAERLKGVDSTLKIQPAKLEDSAVYLCASSLGRAGEQYFGPGTRLTVT.

This chain uses TRBV20-1 with TRBJ2-7, with D maybe TRBD1 (5 bases). The V end was cut by 5 bases, the J end by 9 bases, with 14 bases between. The CDR3 is 11 amino acids. From germline, CDR1 is DFQATT and CDR2 SNEGSKA (reference sequence). CDR3 amino acids: CSALMTAGQYF. The CDR3 coding sequence is TGCAGTGCTCTGATGACAGCCGGGCAGTACTTC.

This clonotype was seen only once. V and J are TRBV6-2 or TRBV6-3 and TRBJ2-5; TRBD1 matches at 10 bases. Per the germline V gene, CDR1 is MNHEY and CDR2 is SVGEGT. This CDR3 spans 14 amino acids. V was clipped by 6 bases and J by 6 bases; unmatched bases: 7. CDR3 in DNA: TGTGCCAGCAGCCTCCGGGACAGGGGCAAGACCCAGTACTTC. Its protein is CASSLRDRGKTQYF.